This passage covers 23 T cell receptor beta chains from one sample sequenced in a study of T cell responses to AZD1222 COVID-19 vaccine. Using immunoSEQ multiplex PCR, the repertoire was profiled, and TCRdb retains in-frame clones only, with some absent. The sample lists 95,000 to 150,000 clones, around 90% occurring once. The starting material was peripheral blood, obtained on day 0 of AZD1222 vaccination. The receptors here all came from an adult in good health.

This chain links TRBV2 with TRBJ2-5; 7 positions agree with TRBD1. Germline lookup yields CDR1 SNHLY and CDR2 FYNNEI. Trimming took 5 bases from V and 5 from J; bases not matched to a gene: 11. The CDR3 is made up of 15 amino acids. CDR3 DNA sequence: TGTGCCAGCAGTTACGACAGGGCGTCGAAGGAGACCCAGTACTTC. Residues: CASSYDRASKETQYF.

The rearrangement joins TRBV7-9 to TRBJ2-3, with TRBD1 as a possible D gene (6 bases). The germline V and J ends were trimmed by 8 bases and 6 bases, with 18 bases remaining between them. From germline, CDR1 is SEHNR and CDR2 FQNEAQ (reference sequence). The CDR3 contains 14 residues. The CDR3 loop reads CASSSAGARDTQYF. Written as DNA, the CDR3 is TGTGCCAGCTCATCGGCAGGGGCGAGGGATACGCAGTATTTT.

CDR3 DNA: TGCGCCAGCAGCTTGGGGACAGGGATCTACGAGCAGTACTTC. It specifies CASSLGTGIYEQYF. The chain employs TRBV5-1 and TRBJ2-7; 8 bases match TRBD1. This CDR3 region has 14 residues. The germline gives CDR1 SGHRS, CDR2 YFSETQ. Unmatched junction bases numbered 2, after V lost 0 bases and J lost 3 bases.

The chain uses TRBV6-5 and TRBJ2-3; D may be TRBD2 (5 bases). CDR1 and CDR2 (germline): MNHEY, SVGAGI. The CDR3 sequence is 14 residues long. V lost 6 bases to trimming and J lost 2 bases, with 12 bases between them. CDR3: CASRRGPFTDTQYF. DNA of the CDR3: TGTGCCAGCAGACGCGGGCCTTTCACAGATACGCAGTATTTT.

The chain recombines TRBV11-2 with TRBJ2-3; 12 nucleotides agree with TRBD2. This CDR3 contains 18 residues. Trimming removed 5 bases from V and 3 bases from J; junction bases left unmatched: 12. Germline V CDR1 and CDR2: SGHAT, FQNNGV. The CDR3 loop reads CASSRTLAGGSGTDTQYF. CDR3 nucleotide sequence: TGTGCCAGCAGCCGGACCCTAGCGGGGGGGAGTGGGACAGATACGCAGTATTTT.

The V call is TRBV5-1, the J call TRBJ2-3, with D unresolved. Trimming removed 0 bases from V and 0 bases from J, with 5 bases in between. The germline CDR1 and CDR2 sequences are SGHRS and YFSETQ. The CDR3 is 14 residues long. This CDR3 is CASSLAVSTDTQYF. In nucleotides, the CDR3 is TGCGCCAGCAGCTTGGCCGTGAGCACAGATACGCAGTATTTT.

V usage is TRBV5-1 and J usage is TRBJ1-2, with D possibly TRBD1 on 6 matching bases. The CDR3 has 12 residues. Deletions cut 6 bases from V and 4 bases from J, with 10 bases between. Germline V gene lookup returns CDR1 SGHRS and CDR2 YFSETQ. CDR3 nucleotides: TGCGCCAGCAAAACAGGGCCCTATGGCTACACCTTC. Protein sequence: CASKTGPYGYTF.

CDR3 DNA sequence: TGCAGTGCCAAAAGCTCCTACGAGCAGTACTTC. This gives the protein CSAKSSYEQYF. J is TRBJ2-7 and V is TRBV20-1; D gene ambiguous. The CDR3 extends over 11 amino acids. V gave up 6 bases and J gave up 0 bases, with 6 bases separating them. Germline V gene sequence: CDR1 DFQATT, CDR2 SNEGSKA (reference sequence).

This clone was picked up one time. The chain is built from TRBV15 and TRBJ2-2, with D perhaps matching TRBD2 (5 bases). CDR3 size: 16 residues. Germline loops: CDR1 LNHNV, CDR2 YYDKDF (reference sequence). V was shortened by 0 bases and J by 0 bases, with 8 bases between the two germline ends. The CDR3 loop reads CATSREWESNTGELFF. The DNA for the CDR3 is TGTGCCACCAGCAGAGAGTGGGAGTCGAACACCGGGGAGCTGTTTTTT.

This rearrangement joins TRBV5-8 to TRBJ1-2, with D possibly matching TRBD1 (5 bases). The CDR3 length is 13 residues. Trimming took off 4 bases at V and 3 bases at J, with 10 bases between the two ends. CDR1 is SGHTS and CDR2 is YDEGEE in the germline V gene. This CDR3 reads CASSVDRHYGYTF. CDR3 sequence (DNA): TGTGCCAGCAGCGTCGACAGACACTATGGCTACACCTTC. Using reference TRBV5-8 and TRBJ1-2 for the parts outside the CDR3, the full variable domain is EAGVTQSPTHLIKTRGQQATLRCSPISGHTSVYWYQQALGLGLQFLLWYDEGEERNRGNFPPRFSGRQFPNYSSELNVNALELEDSALYLCASSVDRHYGYTFGSGTRLTVV.

The chain couples TRBV3-1 (or the pseudogene TRBV3-2) to TRBJ2-5; no clear D gene. The CDR3 consists of 10 residues. Germline V lookup: CDR1 LGHDT, CDR2 YNNKEL (reference sequence). V gave up 10 bases and J gave up 1 base, with 4 bases separating them. The CDR3: CATRQETQYF. As DNA, the CDR3 is TGTGCCACCCGCCAAGAGACCCAGTACTTC.

The chain combines TRBV27 with TRBJ2-1; D is ambiguous. The CDR3 sequence is 17 residues long. Germline V CDR1 and CDR2: MNHEY, SMNVEV (reference sequence). V lost 6 bases to trimming and J lost 1 base, with 19 bases between them. As DNA, the CDR3 is TGTGCCAGCAGCCCCGCTACCCGGAGCAAGTCCTACAATGAGCAGTTCTTC. Translation gives CASSPATRSKSYNEQFF.

This chain connects TRBV6-5 to TRBJ1-1; TRBD1 aligns across 10 bases. In germline, CDR1 is MNHEY, CDR2 SVGAGI. CDR3 length: 15 residues. V lost 6 bases to trimming and J lost 1 base; unmatched junction nucleotides: 5. The CDR3 sequence is CASSTGQGKNTEAFF. DNA of the CDR3: TGTGCCAGCAGCACGGGACAGGGGAAGAACACTGAAGCTTTCTTT.

J is TRBJ1-2 and V is TRBV12-5, with 11 bases fitting TRBD1. J was trimmed by 5 bases and V by 2 bases; bases with no gene match: 4. The CDR3 is 15 residues long. CDR1 LGHNT and CDR2 FRNRAP come from the germline V gene. CDR3 protein: CASGLKGQGDYGYTF. CDR3 nucleotides: TGTGCTAGTGGTTTGAAGGGACAGGGGGATTATGGCTACACCTTC.

V usage is TRBV12-5 and J usage is TRBJ1-2, with 7 bases aligning to TRBD1. This CDR3 has 16 amino acids. With V trimmed by 6 bases and J by 4 bases, 14 bases remained unmatched. The germline V gene encodes CDR1 LGHNT and CDR2 FRNRAP. The CDR3 DNA follows: TGTGCTAGTGGCCCTGCAATTGAACAGGGGTCCTATGGCTACACCTTC. As protein: CASGPAIEQGSYGYTF. The whole variable domain, remainder taken from reference TRBV12-5 and TRBJ1-2, is DARVTQTPRHKVTEMGQEVTMRCQPILGHNTVFWYRQTMMQGLELLAYFRNRAPLDDSGMPKDRFSAEMPDATLATLKIQPSEPRDSAVYFCASGPAIEQGSYGYTFGSGTRLTVV.

The chain uses TRBV19 and TRBJ1-1; D ambiguous. From germline, CDR1 is LNHDA and CDR2 SQIVND (reference sequence). With 6 bases removed from V and 2 bases from J, the gap between germline ends came to 13 bases. This CDR3 has 14 amino acids. Here the CDR3 DNA reads TGTGCCAGTAGCGAGAGTTTTAAAAACACTGAAGCTTTCTTT. Its translation is CASSESFKNTEAFF.

V and J are TRBV27 and TRBJ2-7, with 9 positions matching TRBD1. The CDR3 covers 16 residues. Germline V lookup: CDR1 MNHEY, CDR2 SMNVEV (reference sequence). V was clipped by 5 bases and J by 2 bases; unmatched bases: 10. The CDR3 region has the DNA TGTGCCAGCAGTCCTGGACAGGGGTGGAGGGCCTACGAGCAGTACTTC. Residues: CASSPGQGWRAYEQYF.

This clone was observed a handful of times. The CDR3 region is CASSPRGTHEQYF. DNA for the CDR3: TGTGCCAGCAGCCCCAGGGGGACCCACGAGCAGTACTTC. The J gene is TRBJ2-7, the V gene TRBV6-2 or TRBV6-3, with 7 bases identical to TRBD1. The J segment lost 5 bases and the V segment lost 6 bases, leaving 7 bases of the junction unmatched. Germline CDR1 reads MNHEY; CDR2 reads SVGEGT. This CDR3 is 13 amino acids long.

The V and J genes are TRBV19 and TRBJ1-2; 9 bases align to TRBD1. Germline loops: CDR1 LNHDA, CDR2 SQIVND (reference sequence). The CDR3 totals 16 residues. V lost 3 bases, J lost 6 bases, and 11 bases stayed unmatched. CDR3 coding DNA: TGTGCCAGTAGTATTCTGAAGACAGGGGGAGTCCATGGCTACACCTTC. Its protein product is CASSILKTGGVHGYTF.

This clone was counted a single time. The chain carries TRBV7-9 and TRBJ2-7; 8 nucleotides align to TRBD1. The CDR3 length is 15 residues. Trimming cost V 4 bases and J 7 bases; bases outside gene matches: 12. In germline, CDR1 is SEHNR, CDR2 FQNEAQ (reference sequence). In DNA, the CDR3 is TGTGCCAGCAGCTCATCACGACAGGGGATCGGGGAGCAGTACTTC. Its protein is CASSSSRQGIGEQYF.

V usage is TRBV3-1 (or the pseudogene TRBV3-2) and J usage is TRBJ2-7; D might be TRBD1 (6 bases). V was shortened by 4 bases and J by 2 bases, with 15 bases between the two germline ends. CDR3 length: 15 residues. Germline CDR1 reads LGHDT; CDR2 reads YNNKEL (reference sequence). The CDR3 DNA sequence: TGTGCCAGCAGCCTAGGGGCATGGGGGCCCTACGAGCAGTACTTC. It is translated as CASSLGAWGPYEQYF.

A single count supports this clone. The chain combines TRBV20-1 with TRBJ2-5; the D gene is possibly TRBD1 (5 bases). Between the trimmed V and J ends, which lost 3 bases and 3 bases, there was a span of 8 bases. Germline CDR1 reads DFQATT; CDR2 reads SNEGSKA (reference sequence). The CDR3 is 12 amino acids. The DNA of the CDR3 is TGCAGTGCTAGTCCAGGGAAAGAGACCCAGTACTTC. The encoded protein is CSASPGKETQYF.

This clone has more than one count but fewer than ten. CDR3 nucleotides: TGTGCCAGCAGCCCCCCGGGGCGCCTCGGTACGCAGTATTTT. Translated, it gives CASSPPGRLGTQYF. V is TRBV7-9 and J is TRBJ2-3; D possibly uses TRBD1 or TRBD2 (5 bases each). The CDR3 has 14 amino acids. Germline V gene data show CDR1 as SEHNR and CDR2 as FQNEAQ (reference sequence). The V gene lost 5 bases and the J gene lost 8 bases, with 17 bases spanning the gap.